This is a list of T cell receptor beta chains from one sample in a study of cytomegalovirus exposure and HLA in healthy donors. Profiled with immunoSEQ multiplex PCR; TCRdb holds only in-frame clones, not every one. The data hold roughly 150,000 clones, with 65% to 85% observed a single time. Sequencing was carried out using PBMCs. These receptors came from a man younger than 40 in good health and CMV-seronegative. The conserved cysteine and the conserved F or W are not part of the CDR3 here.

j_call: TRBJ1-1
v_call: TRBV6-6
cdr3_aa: ASSSRRGDTEAF

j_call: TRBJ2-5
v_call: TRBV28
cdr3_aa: ASSLSGIQETQY

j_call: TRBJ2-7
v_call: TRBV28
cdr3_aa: ASSLAGGTYEQY

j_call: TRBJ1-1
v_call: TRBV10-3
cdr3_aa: AISESVEYTEAF

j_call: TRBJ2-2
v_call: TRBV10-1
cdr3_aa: ASSGTQGAIGGELF

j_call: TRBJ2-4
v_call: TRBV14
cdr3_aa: ASSPRDRGYVAAKNIQY

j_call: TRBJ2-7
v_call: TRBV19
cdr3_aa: ASSIRDSSGGQSNEQY

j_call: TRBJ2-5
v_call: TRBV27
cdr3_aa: ASSFDRLETQY

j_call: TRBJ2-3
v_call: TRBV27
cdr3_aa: ASSYLTSGGTDTQY

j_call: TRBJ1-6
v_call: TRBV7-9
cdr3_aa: ASSLLQDRVSPLH

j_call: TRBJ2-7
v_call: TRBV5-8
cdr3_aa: ASSLSGAGGEQY